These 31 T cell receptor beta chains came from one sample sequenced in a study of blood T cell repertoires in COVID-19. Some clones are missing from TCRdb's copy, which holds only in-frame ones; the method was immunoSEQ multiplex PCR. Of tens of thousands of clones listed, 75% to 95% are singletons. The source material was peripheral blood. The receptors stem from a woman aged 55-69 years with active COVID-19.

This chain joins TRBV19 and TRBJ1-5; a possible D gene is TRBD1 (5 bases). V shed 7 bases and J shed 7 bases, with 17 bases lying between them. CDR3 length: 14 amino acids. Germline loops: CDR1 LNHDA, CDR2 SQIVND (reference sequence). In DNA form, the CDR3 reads TGTGCCAGTAAGCGGGGGGTTGAAGGACAGCCCCAGCATTTT. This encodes CASKRGVEGQPQHF.

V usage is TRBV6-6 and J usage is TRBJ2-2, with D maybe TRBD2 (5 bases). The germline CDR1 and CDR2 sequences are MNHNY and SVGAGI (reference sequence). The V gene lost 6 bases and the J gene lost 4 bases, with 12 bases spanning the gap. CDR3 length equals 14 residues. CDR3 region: CASSLTRGTGELFF. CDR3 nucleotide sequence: TGTGCCAGCAGCCTTACTCGGGGCACCGGGGAGCTGTTTTTT.

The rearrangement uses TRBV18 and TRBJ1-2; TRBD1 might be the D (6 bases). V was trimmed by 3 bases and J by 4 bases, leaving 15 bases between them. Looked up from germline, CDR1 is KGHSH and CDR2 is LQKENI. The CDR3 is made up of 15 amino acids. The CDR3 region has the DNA TGTGCCAGCTCACCCATGACAGGCGAAATCTATGGCTACACCTTC. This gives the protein CASSPMTGEIYGYTF. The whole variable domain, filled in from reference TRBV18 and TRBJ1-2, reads NAGVMQNPRHLVRRRGQEARLRCSPMKGHSHVYWYRQLPEEGLKFMVYLQKENIIDESGMPKERFSAEFPKEGPSILRIQQVVRGDSAAYFCASSPMTGEIYGYTFGSGTRLTVV.

The CDR3 nucleotides are TGTGCCAGCAGCTTGACTAGCGGGAATGAGCAGTTCTTC. It encodes CASSLTSGNEQFF. The rearrangement links TRBV28 to TRBJ2-1; 10 bases are shared with TRBD2. Germline CDR1 MDHEN, CDR2 SYDVKM. V lost 6 bases to trimming and J lost 7 bases; unmatched junction nucleotides: 3. There are 13 residues in the CDR3.

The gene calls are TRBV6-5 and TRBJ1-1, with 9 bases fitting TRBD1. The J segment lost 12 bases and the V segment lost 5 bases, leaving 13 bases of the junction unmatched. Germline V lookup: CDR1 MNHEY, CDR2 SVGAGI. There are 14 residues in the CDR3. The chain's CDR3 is CASSTPGTGIGTFF. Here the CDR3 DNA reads TGTGCCAGCAGTACCCCCGGGACAGGGATTGGGACTTTCTTT.

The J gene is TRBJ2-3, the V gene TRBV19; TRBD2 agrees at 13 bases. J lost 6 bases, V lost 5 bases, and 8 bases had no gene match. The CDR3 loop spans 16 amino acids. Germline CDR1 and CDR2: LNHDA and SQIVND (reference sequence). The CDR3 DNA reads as TGTGCCAGTAGTGTCCGGACTAGCGGGAGAGCCGATACGCAGTATTTT. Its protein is CASSVRTSGRADTQYF.

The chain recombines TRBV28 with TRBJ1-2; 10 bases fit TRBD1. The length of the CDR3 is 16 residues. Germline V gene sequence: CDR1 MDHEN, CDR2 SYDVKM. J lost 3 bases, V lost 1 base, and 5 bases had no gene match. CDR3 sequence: CASSLSLGQGDYGYTF. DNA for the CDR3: TGTGCCAGCAGTTTATCGCTCGGACAGGGGGACTATGGCTACACCTTC.

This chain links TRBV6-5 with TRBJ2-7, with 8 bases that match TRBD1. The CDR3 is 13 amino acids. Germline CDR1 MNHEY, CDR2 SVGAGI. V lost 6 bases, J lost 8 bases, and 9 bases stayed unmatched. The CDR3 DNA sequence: TGTGCCAGCAGGATCGGACAGGGTGGTAAGCAGTACTTC. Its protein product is CASRIGQGGKQYF.

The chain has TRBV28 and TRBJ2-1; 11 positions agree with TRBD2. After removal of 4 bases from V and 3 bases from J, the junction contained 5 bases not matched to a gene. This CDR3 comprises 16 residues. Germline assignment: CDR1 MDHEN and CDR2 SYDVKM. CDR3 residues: CASSSLAGGIYNEQFF. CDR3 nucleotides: TGTGCCAGCAGTTCGTTAGCGGGAGGGATCTACAATGAGCAGTTCTTC.

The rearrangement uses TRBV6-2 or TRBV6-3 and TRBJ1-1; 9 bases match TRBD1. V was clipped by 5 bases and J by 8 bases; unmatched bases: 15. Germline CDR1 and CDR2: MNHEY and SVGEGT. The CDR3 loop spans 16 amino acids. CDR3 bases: TGTGCCAGCAGTACCAACCCTCCGGGACAGGGACCAGAAGCTTTCTTT. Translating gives CASSTNPPGQGPEAFF.

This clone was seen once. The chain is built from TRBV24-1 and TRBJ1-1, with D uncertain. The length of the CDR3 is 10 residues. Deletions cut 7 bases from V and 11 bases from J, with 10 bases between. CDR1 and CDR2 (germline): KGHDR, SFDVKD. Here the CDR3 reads CATRRRGAFF. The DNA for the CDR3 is TGTGCCACCAGGCGGCGAGGGGCTTTCTTT.

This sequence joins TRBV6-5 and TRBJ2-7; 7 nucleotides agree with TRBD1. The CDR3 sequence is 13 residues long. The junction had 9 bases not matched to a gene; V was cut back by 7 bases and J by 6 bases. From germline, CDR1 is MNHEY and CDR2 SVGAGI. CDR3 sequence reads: CASIRAAGGEQYF. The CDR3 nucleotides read TGTGCCAGCATCCGGGCCGCAGGGGGCGAGCAGTACTTC.

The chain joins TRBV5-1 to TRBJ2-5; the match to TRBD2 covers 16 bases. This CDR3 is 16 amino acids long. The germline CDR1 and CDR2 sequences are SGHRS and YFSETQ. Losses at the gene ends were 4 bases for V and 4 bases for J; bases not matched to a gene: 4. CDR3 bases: TGCGCCAGCAGCCGGGGACTAGCGGGAGGGCCAGAGACCCAGTACTTC. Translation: CASSRGLAGGPETQYF.

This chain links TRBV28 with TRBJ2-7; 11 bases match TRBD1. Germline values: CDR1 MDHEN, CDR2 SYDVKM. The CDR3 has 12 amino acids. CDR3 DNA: TGTGCTACCTGGGACAGGGGGGGCGAGCAGTACTTC. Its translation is CATWDRGGEQYF.

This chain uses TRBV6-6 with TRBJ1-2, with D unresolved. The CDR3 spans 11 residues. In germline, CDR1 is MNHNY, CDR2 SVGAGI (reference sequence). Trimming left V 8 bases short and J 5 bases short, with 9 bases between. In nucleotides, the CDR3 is TGTGCCAGCGGGAGGGTTTATGGCTACACCTTC. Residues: CASGRVYGYTF.

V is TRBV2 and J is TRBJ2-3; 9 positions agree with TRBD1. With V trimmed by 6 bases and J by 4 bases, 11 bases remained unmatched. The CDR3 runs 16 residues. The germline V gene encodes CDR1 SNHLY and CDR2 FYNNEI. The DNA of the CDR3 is TGTGCCAGCAGGGAAAAACAGGGGGCTACTTCAGATACGCAGTATTTT. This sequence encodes CASREKQGATSDTQYF.

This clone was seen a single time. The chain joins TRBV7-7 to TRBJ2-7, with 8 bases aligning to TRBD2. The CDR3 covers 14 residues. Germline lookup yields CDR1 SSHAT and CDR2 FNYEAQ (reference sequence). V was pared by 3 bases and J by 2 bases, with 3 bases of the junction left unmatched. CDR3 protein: CASSFGTRAYEQYF. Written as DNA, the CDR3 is TGTGCCAGCAGCTTCGGGACTAGGGCCTACGAGCAGTACTTC.

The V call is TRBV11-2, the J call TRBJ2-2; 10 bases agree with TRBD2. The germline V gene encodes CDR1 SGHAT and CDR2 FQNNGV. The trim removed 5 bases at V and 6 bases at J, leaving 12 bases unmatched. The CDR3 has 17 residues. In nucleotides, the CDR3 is TGTGCCAGCAGCCCCTCCAGCGGGAGGGCCGGATCCGGGGAGCTGTTTTTT. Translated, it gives CASSPSSGRAGSGELFF.

CDR3 sequence (DNA): TGCGCCAGCAGCTTGGGACCGCAGGGATCTGGAAACACCATATATTTT. Its translation: CASSLGPQGSGNTIYF. V is TRBV5-1 and J is TRBJ1-3; maybe TRBD1 (5 bases). The V end was cut by 0 bases, the J end by 1 base, with 11 bases between. The germline gives CDR1 SGHRS, CDR2 YFSETQ. This CDR3 region has 16 residues.

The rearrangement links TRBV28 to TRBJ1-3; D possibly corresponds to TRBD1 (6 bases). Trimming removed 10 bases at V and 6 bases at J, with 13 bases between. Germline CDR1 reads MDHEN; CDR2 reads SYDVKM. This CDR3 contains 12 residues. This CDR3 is CATRTAQNTIYF. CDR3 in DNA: TGTGCCACCAGGACAGCGCAAAACACCATATATTTT. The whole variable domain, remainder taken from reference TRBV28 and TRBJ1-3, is DVKVTQSSRYLVKRTGEKVFLECVQDMDHENMFWYRQDPGLGLRLIYFSYDVKMKEKGDIPEGYSVSREKKERFSLILESASTNQTSMYLCATRTAQNTIYFGEGSWLTVV.

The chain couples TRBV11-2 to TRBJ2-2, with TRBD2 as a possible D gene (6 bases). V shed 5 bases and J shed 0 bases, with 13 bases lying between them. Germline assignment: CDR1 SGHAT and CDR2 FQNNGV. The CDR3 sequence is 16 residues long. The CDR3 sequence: CASSVRDFPNTGELFF. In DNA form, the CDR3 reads TGTGCCAGCAGCGTGCGGGACTTCCCGAACACCGGGGAGCTGTTTTTT.

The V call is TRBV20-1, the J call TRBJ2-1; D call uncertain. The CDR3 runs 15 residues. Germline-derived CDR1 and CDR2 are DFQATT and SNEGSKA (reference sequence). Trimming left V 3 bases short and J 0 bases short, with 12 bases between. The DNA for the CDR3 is TGCAGTGCTAGTTTATCCTCTAGCTCCTACAATGAGCAGTTCTTC. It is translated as CSASLSSSSYNEQFF.

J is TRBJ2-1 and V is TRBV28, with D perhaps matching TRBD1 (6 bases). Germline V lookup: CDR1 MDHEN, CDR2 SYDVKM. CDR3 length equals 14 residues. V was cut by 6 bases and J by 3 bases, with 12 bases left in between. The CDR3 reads CASSSAGDYNEQFF. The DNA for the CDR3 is TGTGCCAGCAGCTCCGCAGGGGACTACAATGAGCAGTTCTTC.

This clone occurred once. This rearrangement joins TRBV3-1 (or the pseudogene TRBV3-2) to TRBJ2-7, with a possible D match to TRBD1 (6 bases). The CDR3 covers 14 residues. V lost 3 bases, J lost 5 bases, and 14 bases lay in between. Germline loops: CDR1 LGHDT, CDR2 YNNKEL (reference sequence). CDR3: CASSQATGSHEQYF. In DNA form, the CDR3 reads TGTGCCAGCAGCCAGGCAACAGGGAGCCACGAGCAGTACTTC.

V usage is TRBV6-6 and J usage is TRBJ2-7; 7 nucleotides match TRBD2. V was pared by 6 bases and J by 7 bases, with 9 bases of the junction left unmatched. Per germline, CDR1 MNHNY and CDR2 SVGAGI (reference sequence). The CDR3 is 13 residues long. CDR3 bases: TGTGCCAGCAGCCCCAGCGGGGACCGGGAGCAGTACTTC. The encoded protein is CASSPSGDREQYF.

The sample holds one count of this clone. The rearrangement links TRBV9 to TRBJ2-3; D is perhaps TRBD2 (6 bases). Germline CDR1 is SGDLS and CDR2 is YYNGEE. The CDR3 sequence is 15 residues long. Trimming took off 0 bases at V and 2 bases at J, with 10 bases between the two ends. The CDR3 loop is CASSVAGTHTDTQYF. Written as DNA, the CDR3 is TGTGCCAGCAGCGTAGCCGGGACTCACACAGATACGCAGTATTTT.

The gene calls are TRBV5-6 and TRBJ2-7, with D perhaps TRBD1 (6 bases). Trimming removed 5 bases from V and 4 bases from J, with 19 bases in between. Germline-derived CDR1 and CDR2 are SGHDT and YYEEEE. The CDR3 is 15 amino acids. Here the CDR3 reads CASRTLGGKTYEQYF. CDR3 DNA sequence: TGTGCCAGCAGAACCCTAGGGGGTAAGACTTACGAGCAGTACTTC.

Written as DNA, the CDR3 is TGTGCCAGCAGTGAATCGGGATTGGACCTCTATGGCTACACCTTC. It encodes CASSESGLDLYGYTF. The rearrangement links TRBV25-1 to TRBJ1-2; D is uncertain. Germline CDR1 MGHDK, CDR2 SYGVNS. The CDR3 is 15 amino acids. The V end lost 1 base, the J end lost 4 bases, and 13 bases lay between the germline ends.

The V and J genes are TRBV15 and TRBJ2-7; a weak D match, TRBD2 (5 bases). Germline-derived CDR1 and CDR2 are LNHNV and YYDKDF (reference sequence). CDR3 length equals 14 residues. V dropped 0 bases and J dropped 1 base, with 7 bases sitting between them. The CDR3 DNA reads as TGTGCCACCAGCAGAGATCGGGGTTCCTACGAGCAGTACTTC. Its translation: CATSRDRGSYEQYF.

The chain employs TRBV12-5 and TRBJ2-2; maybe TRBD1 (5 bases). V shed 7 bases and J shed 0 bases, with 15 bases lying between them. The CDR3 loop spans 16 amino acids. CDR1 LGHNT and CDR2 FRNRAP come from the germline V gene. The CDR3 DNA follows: TGTGCTAGTGCCGCCCCAGGGTGGGCGAACACCGGGGAGCTGTTTTTT. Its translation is CASAAPGWANTGELFF.

In DNA, the CDR3 is TGTGCCAGCAGCCCTCCAGTGGTCGCAGATACGCAGTATTTT. It is translated as CASSPPVVADTQYF. V gene TRBV7-9 combines with J gene TRBJ2-3; D unclear. Germline V CDR1 and CDR2: SEHNR, FQNEAQ (reference sequence). This CDR3 has 14 amino acids. V shed 5 bases and J shed 4 bases, with 13 bases lying between them.